This note documents a single TCR beta chain sequence. What it binds is unknown. The table came from immunoSEQ multiplex PCR; TCRdb's copy has only in-frame clones and leaves some out. The data hold tens of thousands of clones, with around 85% observed a single time. Germline V gene sequence: CDR1 MDHEN, CDR2 SYDVKM. V lost 5 bases and J lost 7; bases outside the gene matches: 10. The CDR3 spans 15 residues. The data were obtained in a study of T cell responses to AZD1222 COVID-19 vaccine. Overall study results and limits: Baseline testing showed seropositivity in only six or seven AZD1222 recipients. There were mostly white British donors and more females than males, and clonal diversity was possibly underestimated. Repertoires were sampled only after the peak T cell response. Dominant CD4 TCR responses targeted spike regions 160-218 and 743-854.

The gene calls are TRBV28 and TRBJ2-1; TRBD2 matches 8 bases. The receptor's source is an adult who received the AZD1222 COVID-19 vaccine. Source: peripheral blood, taken 28 days after the second AZD1222 dose. Here the CDR3 DNA reads TGTGCCAGCAGTACGGGGGGGCCTACTGGGAATGAGCAGTTCTTC. Encoded protein: CASSTGGPTGNEQFF.